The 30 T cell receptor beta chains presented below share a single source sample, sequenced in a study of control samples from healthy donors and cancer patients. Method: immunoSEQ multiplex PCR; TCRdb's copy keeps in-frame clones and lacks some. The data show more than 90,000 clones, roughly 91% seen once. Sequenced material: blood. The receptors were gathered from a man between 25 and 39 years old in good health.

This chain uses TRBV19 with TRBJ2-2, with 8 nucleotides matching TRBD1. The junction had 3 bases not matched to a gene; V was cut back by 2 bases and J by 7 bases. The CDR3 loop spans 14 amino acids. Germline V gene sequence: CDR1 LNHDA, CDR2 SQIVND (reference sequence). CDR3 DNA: TGTGCCAGTAGTATACAGGGGGCGAACGGGGAGCTGTTTTTT. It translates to CASSIQGANGELFF.

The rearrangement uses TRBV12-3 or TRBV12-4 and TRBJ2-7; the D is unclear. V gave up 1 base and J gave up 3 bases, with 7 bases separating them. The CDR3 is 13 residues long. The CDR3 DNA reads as TGTGCCAGCAGTTTAGTTAACAGCTACGAGCAGTACTTC. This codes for CASSLVNSYEQYF.

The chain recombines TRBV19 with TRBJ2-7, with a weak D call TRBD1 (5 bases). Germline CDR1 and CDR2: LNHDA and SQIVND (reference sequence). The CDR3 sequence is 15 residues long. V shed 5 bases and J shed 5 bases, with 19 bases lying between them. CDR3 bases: TGTGCCAGTAGTCCTAACTGGGGCCCAAGCCACGAGCAGTACTTC. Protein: CASSPNWGPSHEQYF.

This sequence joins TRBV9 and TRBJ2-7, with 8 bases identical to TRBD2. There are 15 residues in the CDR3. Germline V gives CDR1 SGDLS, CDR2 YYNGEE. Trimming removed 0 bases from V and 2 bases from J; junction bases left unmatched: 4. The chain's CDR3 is CASSVGSGIAYEQYF. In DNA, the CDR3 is TGTGCCAGCAGCGTAGGTAGCGGGATAGCCTACGAGCAGTACTTC.

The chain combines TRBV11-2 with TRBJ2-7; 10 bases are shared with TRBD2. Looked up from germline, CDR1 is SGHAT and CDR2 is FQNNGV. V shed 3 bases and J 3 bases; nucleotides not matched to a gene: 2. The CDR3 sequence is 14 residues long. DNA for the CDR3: TGTGCCAGCAGCTTCGGGACTAGCGTCTACGAGCAGTACTTC. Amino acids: CASSFGTSVYEQYF.

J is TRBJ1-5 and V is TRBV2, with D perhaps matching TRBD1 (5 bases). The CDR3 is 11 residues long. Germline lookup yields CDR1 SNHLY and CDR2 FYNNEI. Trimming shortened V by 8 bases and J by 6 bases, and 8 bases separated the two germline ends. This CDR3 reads CASGRGQPQHF. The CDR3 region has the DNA TGTGCCAGCGGGAGGGGTCAGCCCCAGCATTTT.

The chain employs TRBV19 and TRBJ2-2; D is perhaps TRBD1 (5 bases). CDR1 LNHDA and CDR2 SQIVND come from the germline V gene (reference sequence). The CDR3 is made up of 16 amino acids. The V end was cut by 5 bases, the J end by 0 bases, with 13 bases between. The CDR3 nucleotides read TGTGCCAGTAGTCGTCCCACAGGTCCGAACACCGGGGAGCTGTTTTTT. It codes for CASSRPTGPNTGELFF.

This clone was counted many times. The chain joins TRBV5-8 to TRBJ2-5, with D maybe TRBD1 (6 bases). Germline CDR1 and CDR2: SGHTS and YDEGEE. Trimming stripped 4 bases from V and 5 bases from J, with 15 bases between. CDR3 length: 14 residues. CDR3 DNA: TGTGCCAGCAGCGCCAGGGGTGGTGTGGAGACCCAGTACTTC. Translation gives CASSARGGVETQYF.

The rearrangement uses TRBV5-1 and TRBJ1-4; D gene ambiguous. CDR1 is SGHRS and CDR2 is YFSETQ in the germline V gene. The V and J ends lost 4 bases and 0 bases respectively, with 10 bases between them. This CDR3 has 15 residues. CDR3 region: CASSRSAATNEKLFF. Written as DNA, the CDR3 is TGCGCCAGCAGCCGTTCAGCTGCAACTAATGAAAAACTGTTTTTT.

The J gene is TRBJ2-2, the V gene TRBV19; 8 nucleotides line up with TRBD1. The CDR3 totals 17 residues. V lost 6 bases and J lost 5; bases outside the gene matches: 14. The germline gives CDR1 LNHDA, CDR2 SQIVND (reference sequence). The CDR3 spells CASRIPPDRAGTGELFF. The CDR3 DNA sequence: TGTGCCAGTAGGATCCCCCCGGACAGGGCAGGTACCGGGGAGCTGTTTTTT. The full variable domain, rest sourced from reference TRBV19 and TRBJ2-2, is DGGITQSPKYLFRKEGQNVTLSCEQNLNHDAMYWYRQDPGQGLRLIYYSQIVNDFQKGDIAEGYSVSREKKESFPLTVTSAQKNPTAFYLCASRIPPDRAGTGELFFGEGSRLTVL.

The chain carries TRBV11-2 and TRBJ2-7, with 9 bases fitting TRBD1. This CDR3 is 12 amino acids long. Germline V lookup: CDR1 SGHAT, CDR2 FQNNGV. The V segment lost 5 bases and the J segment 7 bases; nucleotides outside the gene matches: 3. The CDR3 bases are TGTGCCAGCAGCGCGGGGACAGGGGAGCAGTACGTC. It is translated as CASSAGTGEQYV.

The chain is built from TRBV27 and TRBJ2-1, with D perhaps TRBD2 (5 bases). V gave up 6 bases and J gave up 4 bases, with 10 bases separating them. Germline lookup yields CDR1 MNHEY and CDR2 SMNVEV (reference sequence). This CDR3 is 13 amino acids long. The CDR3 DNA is TGTGCCAGCAGCTCGGGGTTTTACAATGAGCAGTTCTTC. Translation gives CASSSGFYNEQFF.

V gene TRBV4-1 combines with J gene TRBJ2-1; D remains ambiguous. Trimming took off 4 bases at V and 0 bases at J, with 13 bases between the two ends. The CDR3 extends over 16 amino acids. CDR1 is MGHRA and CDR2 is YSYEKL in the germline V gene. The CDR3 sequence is CASSLRPGSSYNEQFF. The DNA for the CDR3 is TGCGCCAGCAGCCTCCGGCCGGGCAGCTCCTACAATGAGCAGTTCTTC.

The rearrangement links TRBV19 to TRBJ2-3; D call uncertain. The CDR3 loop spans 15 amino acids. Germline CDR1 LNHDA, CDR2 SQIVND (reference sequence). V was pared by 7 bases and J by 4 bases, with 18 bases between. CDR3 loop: CASTVNPLFSDTQYF. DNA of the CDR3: TGTGCCAGTACAGTAAACCCGCTCTTTTCAGATACGCAGTATTTT.

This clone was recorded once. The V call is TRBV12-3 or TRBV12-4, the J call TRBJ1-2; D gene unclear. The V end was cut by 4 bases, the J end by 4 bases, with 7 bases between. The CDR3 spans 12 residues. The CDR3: CASSSGLYGYTF. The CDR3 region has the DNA TGTGCCAGCAGTTCCGGACTCTATGGCTACACCTTC.

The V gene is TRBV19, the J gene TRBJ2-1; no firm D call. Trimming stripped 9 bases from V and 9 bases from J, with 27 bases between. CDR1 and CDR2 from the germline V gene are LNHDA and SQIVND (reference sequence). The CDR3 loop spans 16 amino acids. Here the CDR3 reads CASTPRLASFPSEQFF. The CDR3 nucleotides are TGTGCCAGCACCCCCCGGTTGGCTAGTTTCCCCAGTGAGCAGTTCTTC.

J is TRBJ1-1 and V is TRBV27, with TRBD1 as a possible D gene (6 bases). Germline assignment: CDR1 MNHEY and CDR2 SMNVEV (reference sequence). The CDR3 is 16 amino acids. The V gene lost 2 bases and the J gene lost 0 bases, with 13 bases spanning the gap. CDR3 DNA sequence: TGTGCCAGCAGTTTAATGACAGGAAACATGAACACTGAAGCTTTCTTT. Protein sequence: CASSLMTGNMNTEAFF.

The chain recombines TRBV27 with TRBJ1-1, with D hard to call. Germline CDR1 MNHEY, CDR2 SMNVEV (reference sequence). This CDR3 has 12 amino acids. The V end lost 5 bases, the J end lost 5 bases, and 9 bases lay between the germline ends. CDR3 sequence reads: CASSKTATEAFF. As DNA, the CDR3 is TGTGCCAGCAGTAAAACAGCTACTGAAGCTTTCTTT.

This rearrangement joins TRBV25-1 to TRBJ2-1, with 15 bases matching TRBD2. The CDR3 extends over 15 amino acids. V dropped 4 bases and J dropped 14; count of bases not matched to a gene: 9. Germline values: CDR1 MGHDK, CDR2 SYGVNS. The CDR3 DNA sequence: TGTGCCAGCAGTGCCTCGGGACTAGCGGGAGGAGGAGAGTTCTTC. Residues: CASSASGLAGGGEFF.

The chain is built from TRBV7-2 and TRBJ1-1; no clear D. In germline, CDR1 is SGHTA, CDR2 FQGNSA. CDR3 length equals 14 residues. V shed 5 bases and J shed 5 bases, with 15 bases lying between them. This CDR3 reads CASSPALQRTEAFF. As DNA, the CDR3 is TGTGCCAGCAGCCCGGCCCTACAGAGGACTGAAGCTTTCTTT.

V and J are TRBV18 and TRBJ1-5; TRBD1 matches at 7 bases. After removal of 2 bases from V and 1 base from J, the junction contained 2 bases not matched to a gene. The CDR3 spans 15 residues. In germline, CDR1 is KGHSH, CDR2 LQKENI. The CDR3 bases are TGTGCCAGCTCACCAGCGACAGGGAGCAATCAGCCCCAGCATTTT. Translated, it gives CASSPATGSNQPQHF.

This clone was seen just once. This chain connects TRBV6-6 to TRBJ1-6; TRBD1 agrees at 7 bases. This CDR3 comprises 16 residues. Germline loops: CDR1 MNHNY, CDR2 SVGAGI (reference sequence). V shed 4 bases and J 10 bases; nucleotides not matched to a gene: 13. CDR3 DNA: TGTGCCAGCAGTTCCACCCCCGAGGGGGCATACTCACCCCTCCACTTT. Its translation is CASSSTPEGAYSPLHF.

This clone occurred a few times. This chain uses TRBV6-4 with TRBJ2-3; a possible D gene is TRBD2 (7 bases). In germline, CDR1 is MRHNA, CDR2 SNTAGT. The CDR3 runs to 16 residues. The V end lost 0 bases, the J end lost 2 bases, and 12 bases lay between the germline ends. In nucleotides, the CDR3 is TGTGCCAGCAGTGACTCGAAAGGGGGGGCCACAGATACGCAGTATTTT. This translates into CASSDSKGGATDTQYF.

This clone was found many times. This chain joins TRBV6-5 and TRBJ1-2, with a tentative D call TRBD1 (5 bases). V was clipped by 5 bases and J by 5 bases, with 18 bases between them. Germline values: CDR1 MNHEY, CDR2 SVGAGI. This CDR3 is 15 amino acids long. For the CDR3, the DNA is TGTGCCAGCAGTCCTGGGGACGGTGGTGGGTATGGCTACACCTTC. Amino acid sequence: CASSPGDGGGYGYTF.

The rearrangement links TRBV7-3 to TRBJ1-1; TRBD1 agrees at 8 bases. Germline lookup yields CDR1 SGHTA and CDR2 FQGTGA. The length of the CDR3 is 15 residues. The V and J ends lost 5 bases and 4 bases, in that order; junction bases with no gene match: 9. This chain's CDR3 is CASSPGTGRLTEAFF. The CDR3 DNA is TGTGCCAGCAGCCCCGGGACAGGAAGGCTCACTGAAGCTTTCTTT.

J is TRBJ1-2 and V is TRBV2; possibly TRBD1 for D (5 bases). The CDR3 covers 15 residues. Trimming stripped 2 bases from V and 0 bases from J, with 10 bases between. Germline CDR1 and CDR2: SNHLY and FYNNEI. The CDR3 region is CASSENRPANYGYTF. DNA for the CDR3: TGTGCCAGCAGTGAAAACAGGCCAGCTAACTATGGCTACACCTTC.

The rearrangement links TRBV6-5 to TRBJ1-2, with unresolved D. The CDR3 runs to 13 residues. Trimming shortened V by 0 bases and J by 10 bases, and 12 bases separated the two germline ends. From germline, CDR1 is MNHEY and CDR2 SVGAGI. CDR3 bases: TGTGCCAGCAGTTACTCGAAACCCCGTGACTACACCTTC. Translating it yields CASSYSKPRDYTF.

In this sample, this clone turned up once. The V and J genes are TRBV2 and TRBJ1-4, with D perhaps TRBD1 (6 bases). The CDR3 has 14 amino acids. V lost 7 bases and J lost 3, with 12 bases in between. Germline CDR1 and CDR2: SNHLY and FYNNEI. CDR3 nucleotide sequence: TGTGCCAGCACCCGGGGGCTAGCTAATGAAAAACTGTTTTTT. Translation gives CASTRGLANEKLFF. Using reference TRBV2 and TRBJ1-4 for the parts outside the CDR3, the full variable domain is EPEVTQTPSHQVTQMGQEVILRCVPISNHLYFYWYRQILGQKVEFLVSFYNNEISEKSEIFDDQFSVERPDGSNFTLKIRSTKLEDSAMYFCASTRGLANEKLFFGSGTQLSVL.

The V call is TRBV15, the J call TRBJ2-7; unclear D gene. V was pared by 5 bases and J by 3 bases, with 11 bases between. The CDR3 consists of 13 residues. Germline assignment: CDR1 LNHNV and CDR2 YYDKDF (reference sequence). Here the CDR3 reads CATSLESGYEQYF. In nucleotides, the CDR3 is TGTGCCACCAGCCTTGAATCAGGCTACGAGCAGTACTTC.

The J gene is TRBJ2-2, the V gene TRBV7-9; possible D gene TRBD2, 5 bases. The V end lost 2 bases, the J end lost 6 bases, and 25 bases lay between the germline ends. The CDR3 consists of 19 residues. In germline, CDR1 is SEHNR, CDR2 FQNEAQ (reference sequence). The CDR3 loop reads CASSLMLLEEHVRAGELFF. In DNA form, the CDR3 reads TGTGCCAGCAGCTTAATGTTACTAGAGGAACACGTGAGGGCCGGGGAGCTGTTTTTT.